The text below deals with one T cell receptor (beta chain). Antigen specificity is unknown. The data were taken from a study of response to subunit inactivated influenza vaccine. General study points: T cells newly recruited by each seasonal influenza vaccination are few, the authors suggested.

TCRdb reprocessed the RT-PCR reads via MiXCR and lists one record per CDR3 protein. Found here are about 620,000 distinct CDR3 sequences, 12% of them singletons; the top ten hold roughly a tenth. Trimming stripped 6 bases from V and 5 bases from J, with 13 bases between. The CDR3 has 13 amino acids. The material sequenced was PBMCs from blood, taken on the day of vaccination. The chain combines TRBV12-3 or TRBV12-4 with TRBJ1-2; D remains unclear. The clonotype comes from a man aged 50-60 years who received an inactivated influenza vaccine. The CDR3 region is CASRPGPGYGYTF. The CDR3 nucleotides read TGTGCCAGCAGACCCGGACCCGGGTATGGCTACACCTTC.